This TCR beta chain was sequenced during a study of blood T cell repertoires in COVID-19. Across the whole study: Some COVID-19 samples were acute and others convalescent; all came from the United States, Italy and Spain.

J was trimmed by 0 bases and V by 7 bases; bases with no gene match: 10. CDR3 length: 16 residues. Germline CDR1 and CDR2: SGHNT and YYREEE (reference sequence). The assay was immunoSEQ multiplex PCR, and TCRdb's table has in-frame clones only and misses some. In the table there are a few hundred thousand clones, about 86% of which are singletons. Participants came from 24 US areas, aged roughly 18 to 95 years. Categorization into cohorts depended on clinical history that participants reported. The sample comprised PBMCs or T cells enriched from blood (not recorded which). J is TRBJ2-3 and V is TRBV5-4; 8 positions agree with TRBD2. The clonotype was recovered from a man aged 25 to 40 with acute COVID-19. DNA for the CDR3: TGTGCCAGCTCCTTAGCGGGGAGTGCTAGCACAGATACGCAGTATTTT. Its translation is CASSLAGSASTDTQYF. The full variable domain, rest sourced from reference TRBV5-4 and TRBJ2-3, is ETGVTQSPTHLIKTRGQQVTLRCSSQSGHNTVSWYQQALGQGPQFIFQYYREEENGRGNFPPRFSGLQFPNYSSELNVNALELDDSALYLCASSLAGSASTDTQYFGPGTRLTVL.